Presented here are 18 T cell receptor beta chains from one specimen sequenced in a study of cytomegalovirus exposure and HLA in healthy donors. Primers: 60 Vbeta forward and 13 Jbeta reverse. Only in-frame clones appear in the TCRdb table, and some are missing; sequencing was by immunoSEQ multiplex PCR. In the table there are around 100,000 clones, 10% of which are singletons. The sample was PBMCs. Receptor source: a man between 35 and 55 years old in good health and CMV-seropositive.

The V and J genes are TRBV5-5 and TRBJ2-5; TRBD1 agrees at 7 bases. Germline V gene sequence: CDR1 SGHKS, CDR2 YYEKEE (reference sequence). After removal of 0 bases from V and 0 bases from J, the junction contained 2 bases not matched to a gene. The CDR3 is made up of 15 amino acids. The CDR3 sequence: CASSLGGGYQETQYF. Here the CDR3 DNA reads TGTGCCAGCAGCTTGGGAGGGGGCTACCAAGAGACCCAGTACTTC.

This chain connects TRBV29-1 to TRBJ2-5, with 9 positions matching TRBD1. The closer fit of TRBJ2-7 to the DNA end suggests the J call may be wrong. CDR1 and CDR2 from the germline V gene are SQVTM and ANQGSEA. The CDR3 totals 14 residues. The chain's CDR3 is CSVAPGTGKNEQYF. The CDR3 nucleotides read TGCAGCGTTGCCCCCGGGACAGGGAAGAACGAGCAGTACTTC.

The chain combines TRBV5-1 with TRBJ2-5; 10 bases agree with TRBD2. The CDR3 is made up of 16 amino acids. The J segment lost 3 bases and the V segment lost 2 bases, leaving 7 bases of the junction unmatched. The germline gives CDR1 SGHRS, CDR2 YFSETQ. The CDR3 sequence: CASSLALAGTEETQYF. CDR3 coding DNA: TGCGCCAGCAGCTTAGCACTAGCGGGAACTGAAGAGACCCAGTACTTC.

J is TRBJ1-5 and V is TRBV27; 10 bases are a match to TRBD1. The J segment lost 5 bases and the V segment lost 5 bases, leaving 6 bases of the junction unmatched. This CDR3 contains 15 residues. Germline CDR1 MNHEY, CDR2 SMNVEV (reference sequence). In nucleotides, the CDR3 is TGTGCCAGCAGTGTAGGAGGGACAGGGGATCAGCCCCAGCATTTT. This translates into CASSVGGTGDQPQHF.

The chain carries TRBV7-2 and TRBJ2-2; tentatively, D is TRBD1 (6 bases). Per the germline V gene, CDR1 is SGHTA and CDR2 is FQGNSA. This CDR3 is 11 amino acids long. Deletions cut 6 bases from V and 7 bases from J, with 6 bases between. CDR3 sequence: CASRDSGELFF. CDR3 coding DNA: TGTGCCAGCAGGGACAGCGGGGAGCTGTTTTTT.

The chain employs TRBV7-9 and TRBJ1-2; D remains ambiguous. This CDR3 region has 12 residues. The germline V gene encodes CDR1 SEHNR and CDR2 FQNEAQ (reference sequence). Trimming took 2 bases from V and 4 from J, leaving 5 bases between them. CDR3 in DNA: TGTGCCAGCAGCTTAATCTTCTATGGCTACACCTTC. The encoded protein is CASSLIFYGYTF.

The V and J genes are TRBV6-1 and TRBJ2-3; D possibly corresponds to TRBD2 (5 bases). The germline V gene has CDR1 MNHNS and CDR2 SASEGT. The ends were cut back, 1 base at V and 1 base at J, with 18 bases in the middle. The CDR3 totals 18 residues. As DNA, the CDR3 is TGTGCCAGCAGTGAAGACCCTGCCGCGGTGGGAGGCACAGATACGCAGTATTTT. Translation gives CASSEDPAAVGGTDTQYF.

The chain carries TRBV2 and TRBJ2-7, with 8 bases identical to TRBD1. V was pared by 4 bases and J by 4 bases, with 6 bases of the junction left unmatched. Germline assignment: CDR1 SNHLY and CDR2 FYNNEI. This CDR3 is built from 14 residues. The CDR3 sequence: CASSVGTGRYEQYF. DNA for the CDR3: TGTGCCAGCAGTGTTGGGACAGGTCGTTACGAGCAGTACTTC.

This clone has more than one count but fewer than ten. V usage is TRBV5-4 and J usage is TRBJ2-7; D not resolved. The CDR3 length is 11 residues. Germline CDR1 SGHNT, CDR2 YYREEE (reference sequence). Trimming shortened V by 1 base and J by 6 bases, and 5 bases separated the two germline ends. CDR3 in DNA: TGTGCCAGCAGCTTGTACGGCGAGCAGTACTTC. Protein sequence: CASSLYGEQYF. The full variable domain, completed using reference TRBV5-4 and TRBJ2-7, is ETGVTQSPTHLIKTRGQQVTLRCSSQSGHNTVSWYQQALGQGPQFIFQYYREEENGRGNFPPRFSGLQFPNYSSELNVNALELDDSALYLCASSLYGEQYFGPGTRLTVT.

This sequence joins TRBV7-2 and TRBJ2-7, with TRBD2 matching 7 bases. With 1 base clipped from V and 3 bases from J, the junction kept 6 bases outside the gene matches. Germline V lookup: CDR1 SGHTA, CDR2 FQGNSA. This CDR3 has 15 amino acids. In nucleotides, the CDR3 is TGTGCCAGCAGCTTAGTGTCTAGCGGACGCTACGAGCAGTACTTC. Protein: CASSLVSSGRYEQYF.

This clone turned up a few times. The chain uses TRBV5-1 and TRBJ1-3; no definite D call. This CDR3 spans 15 amino acids. V lost 0 bases to trimming and J lost 2 bases, with 9 bases between them. CDR1 is SGHRS and CDR2 is YFSETQ in the germline V gene. Here the CDR3 reads CASSLAAGPGNTIYF. The CDR3 DNA sequence: TGCGCCAGCAGCTTGGCCGCGGGTCCTGGAAACACCATATATTTT. Full variable domain (missing parts from reference TRBV5-1 and TRBJ1-3): KAGVTQTPRYLIKTRGQQVTLSCSPISGHRSVSWYQQTPGQGLQFLFEYFSETQRNKGNFPGRFSGRQFSNSRSEMNVSTLELGDSALYLCASSLAAGPGNTIYFGEGSWLTVV.

This clone has a handful of counts. Other DNA sequences within the sample encode an identical CDR3. The chain has TRBV5-1 and TRBJ2-5; D is possibly TRBD2 (5 bases). The CDR3 length is 17 residues. The V end lost 1 base, the J end lost 5 bases, and 21 bases lay between the germline ends. CDR1 SGHRS and CDR2 YFSETQ come from the germline V gene. The CDR3 DNA follows: TGCGCCAGCAGCTTGTCCCTCGGAGGAGTCAGAGTGGAGACCCAGTACTTC. Its protein is CASSLSLGGVRVETQYF.

This rearrangement joins TRBV19 to TRBJ2-7; 10 nucleotides match TRBD2. The length of the CDR3 is 18 residues. Germline V gene lookup returns CDR1 LNHDA and CDR2 SQIVND (reference sequence). J lost 3 bases, V lost 0 bases, and 11 bases had no gene match. In nucleotides, the CDR3 is TGTGCCAGTAGTATAGAGTGGACTAGCGGAGCGGGCTACTACGAGCAGTACTTC. Its protein is CASSIEWTSGAGYYEQYF.

The rearrangement joins TRBV6-6 to TRBJ2-2, with D tentatively TRBD2 (5 bases). Germline CDR1 MNHNY, CDR2 SVGAGI (reference sequence). V lost 4 bases to trimming and J lost 8 bases, with 8 bases between them. The CDR3 contains 12 residues. The CDR3 DNA follows: TGTGCCAGCAGTTCGGGGTCTGGGGAGCTGTTTTTT. The encoded protein is CASSSGSGELFF.

V gene TRBV19 combines with J gene TRBJ1-1; D not resolved. The V and J ends lost 3 bases and 1 base respectively, with 3 bases between them. The CDR3 runs to 12 residues. Per the germline V gene, CDR1 is LNHDA and CDR2 is SQIVND (reference sequence). CDR3 sequence (DNA): TGTGCCAGTAGTATCGGGAACACTGAAGCTTTCTTT. This encodes CASSIGNTEAFF.

In its sample, this clone was seen a few times. V and J are TRBV7-2 and TRBJ2-3; D is perhaps TRBD2 (6 bases). Germline V gene sequence: CDR1 SGHTA, CDR2 FQGNSA. V dropped 4 bases and J dropped 7 bases, with 12 bases sitting between them. This CDR3 has 13 residues. CDR3 nucleotide sequence: TGTGCCAGCAGCTCTCCCGGGACTTATACGCAGTATTTT. It specifies CASSSPGTYTQYF.

This clone was seen only a few times. The same CDR3 is also encoded by other DNA sequences in this sample. The genes are TRBV6-1 and TRBJ2-2; 7 bases match TRBD1. The ends lost 10 bases at V and 5 bases at J; junction bases unmatched: 13. Germline CDR1 reads MNHNS; CDR2 reads SASEGT. The CDR3 contains 15 residues. Here the CDR3 reads CATAGVGGRTGELFF. The CDR3 DNA reads as TGTGCCACCGCTGGGGTAGGGGGCAGGACCGGGGAGCTGTTTTTT.

This chain joins TRBV29-1 and TRBJ2-7, with TRBD2 as a possible D gene (6 bases). This CDR3 is 13 amino acids long. Trimming removed 3 bases at V and 2 bases at J, with 11 bases between. Germline lookup yields CDR1 SQVTM and CDR2 ANQGSEA. CDR3 nucleotides: TGCAGCGTTGAGTTAGCGGCCACCTACGAGCAGTACTTC. Its translation: CSVELAATYEQYF.